This T cell receptor beta chain is drawn from a study of cytomegalovirus exposure and HLA in healthy donors. Study observations and caveats: A later examination showed that TCR association rates differed by HLA locus, with DRB1 most and HLA-C fewest. An ancestry cluster, one associated with Asian ancestry, reportedly showed fewer N-insertions than the 666-donor mean in a later analysis.

Germline V lookup: CDR1 MNHNS, CDR2 SASEGT. CDR3 length equals 14 residues. V trimming: 6 bases; J trimming: 2 bases; junction bases outside the gene matches: 2. Comment on this clone: Its antigen remains unidentified.

The PCR contained 60 Vbeta and 13 Jbeta primers. Original handling: Later reanalysis found approximately 76 million unique TCR beta chains, some 10 million of them shared. Sequencing was performed with immunoSEQ multiplex PCR; in TCRdb, only in-frame clones are kept and a portion is missing. The DNA gave D and trimming, while V, J and clone size come from that table. The repertoire holds roughly 63,000 clones, with roughly 73% as singletons. The clonotype comes from a woman in her thirties or forties in good health and CMV-seropositive. V and J are TRBV6-1 and TRBJ1-4; 8 bases are shared with TRBD1. The sample consisted of PBMCs. The CDR3: CASSRDRTNEKLFF. The CDR3 DNA reads as TGTGCCAGCAGCCGGGACAGGACTAATGAAAAACTGTTTTTT.